The sample holds one count of the clone carrying this T cell receptor beta chain. The antigen is not known. Other DNA sequences from this sample encode an identical CDR3 as well. The PCR was carried out with 60 Vbeta primers and 13 Jbeta primers. TCRdb's copy holds only in-frame clones and misses some; the assay was immunoSEQ multiplex PCR. This sample has some 170,000 clones, with roughly 85% found just once. This record belongs to a study of cytomegalovirus exposure and HLA in healthy donors. CDR3 length equals 14 residues. Germline CDR1 is MNHNS and CDR2 is SASEGT. Trimming cost V 7 bases and J 1 base, with 13 bases left between them. Broader study findings: Presence/absence analysis assumed near-uniform sequencing depth across donors. It was 164 TCR beta chains that were listed as cytomegalovirus-associated.

The receptor comes from a man aged 35 to 55 in good health and CMV-seropositive. The sample was PBMCs. The chain carries TRBV6-1 and TRBJ1-1; D call uncertain. The CDR3 DNA sequence: TGTGCCAGCACCGTCGGTTCCCCGAACACTGAAGCTTTCTTT. This translates into CASTVGSPNTEAFF.